Shown below are 20 T cell receptor beta chains from a single sample sequenced in a study of CXCR3-negative and CXCR3-positive naive CD8 T cells. The method, 5' RACE with UMI labels, was used to prepare the TRB cDNA libraries. TCRdb derives one entry per CDR3 protein from the 5' RACE reads, leaving out DNA. The sample table includes 50,000 to 65,000 distinct CDR3 sequences. The sequencing sample was made of memory CD8+ T cells from blood. These receptors all stem from a human donor in good health. Some clones in this sample may be carry-over from other donors' samples.

The chain is built from TRBV29-1 and TRBJ2-5; the TCRdb D gene call, TRBD1, has no DNA to confirm it. This CDR3 is 13 amino acids long. Germline CDR1 reads SQVTM; CDR2 reads ANQGSEA. The CDR3 protein is CSATTWGTETQYF.

The chain employs TRBV21-1 and TRBJ2-4; TCRdb picks TRBD1, but there is no DNA to check that call. TRBV21-1 counts as a pseudogene. CDR3 size: 13 residues. CDR3 protein: CASSGVGGRGQYF.

This chain connects TRBV29-1 to TRBJ2-7. The CDR3 runs to 12 residues. The V gene's germline CDR1 is SQVTM and CDR2 ANQGSEA. CDR3 sequence: CSVGGAPYEQYF.

Considering frequency, this clonotype is medium-sized (0.01 to 0.1%). The chain couples TRBV11-2 to TRBJ2-5; TCRdb outputs TRBD1, but without DNA this stays unchecked. CDR3 size: 16 residues. CDR1 and CDR2 (germline): SGHAT, FQNNGV. CDR3 in amino acids: CASSRGRDAYQETQYF.

This rearrangement joins TRBV27 to TRBJ2-7. CDR3 length equals 14 residues. Germline CDR1 is MNHEY and CDR2 is SMNVEV (reference sequence). The CDR3 loop reads CASSLSGFSYEQYF.

This chain connects TRBV19 to TRBJ2-4. The CDR3 totals 16 residues. The germline V gene has CDR1 LNHDA and CDR2 SQIVND (reference sequence). CDR3 sequence reads: CASSIDSGRGKNIQYF.

This chain links TRBV28 with TRBJ2-2; TCRdb names TRBD2, which stays unverified in the absence of DNA. Germline CDR1 MDHEN, CDR2 SYDVKM. The CDR3 is 14 residues long. The CDR3 sequence: CASSLTGGAGELFF.

V and J are TRBV6-6 and TRBJ1-1; the D call of TRBD1 rests on TCRdb alone, since no DNA is present to check it. CDR3 length equals 14 residues. Looked up from germline, CDR1 is MNHNY and CDR2 is SVGAGI (reference sequence). The CDR3 region is CASDDLLGATEAFF.

V is TRBV12-3 or TRBV12-4 and J is TRBJ1-1. This CDR3 contains 15 residues. CDR3 residues: CASTIGPTLNTEAFF.

This sequence joins TRBV9 and TRBJ2-2; without DNA, the TCRdb call of TRBD2 cannot be checked. Germline CDR1 SGDLS, CDR2 YYNGEE. This CDR3 has 12 residues. The CDR3: CASSSRAGELFF.

V gene TRBV29-1 combines with J gene TRBJ1-1; with no DNA, the TCRdb D assignment of TRBD1 cannot be verified. The CDR3 is 12 residues long. Germline V CDR1 and CDR2: SQVTM, ANQGSEA. The CDR3 here is CSVTWDGTEAFF.

The V call is TRBV7-8, the J call TRBJ2-7. Germline-derived CDR1 and CDR2 are SGHVS and FQNEAQ. This CDR3 has 15 amino acids. CDR3 sequence: CASSLEGRSSYEQYF. Full variable domain (remainder filled in from reference TRBV7-8 and TRBJ2-7): GAGVSQSPRYKVAKRGQDVALRCDPISGHVSLFWYQQALGQGPEFLTYFQNEAQLDKSGLPSDRFFAERPEGSVSTLKIQRTQQEDSAVYLCASSLEGRSSYEQYFGPGTRLTVT.

The chain has TRBV7-3 and TRBJ2-3; the D call of TRBD2 rests on TCRdb alone, since no DNA is present to check it. The CDR3 extends over 15 amino acids. Germline-derived CDR1 and CDR2 are SGHTA and FQGTGA. CDR3 sequence reads: CASSPGTLSTDTQYF. Variable domain in full (rest from reference TRBV7-3 and TRBJ2-3): GAGVSQTPSNKVTEKGKYVELRCDPISGHTALYWYRQSLGQGPEFLIYFQGTGAADDSGLPNDRFFAVRPEGSVSTLKIQRTERGDSAVYLCASSPGTLSTDTQYFGPGTRLTVL.

This chain connects TRBV6-6 to TRBJ2-2; TCRdb's D call of TRBD2 is untestable without DNA. The CDR3 has 13 amino acids. Germline V lookup: CDR1 MNHNY, CDR2 SVGAGI (reference sequence). This chain's CDR3 is CASSPPNTGELFF.

The CDR3 sequence is CASSPFHYEQYF. The V and J genes are TRBV7-2 and TRBJ2-7. Looked up from germline, CDR1 is SGHTA and CDR2 is FQGNSA. The CDR3 is 12 residues long.

This rearrangement joins TRBV20-1 to TRBJ2-3. Per germline, CDR1 DFQATT and CDR2 SNEGSKA (reference sequence). The CDR3 has 13 amino acids. The CDR3 sequence is CSARAGGTDTQYF.

The V call is TRBV29-1, the J call TRBJ2-1; TCRdb's assignment of TRBD1 cannot be checked, as there is no DNA. The CDR3 loop spans 15 amino acids. Germline V lookup: CDR1 SQVTM, CDR2 ANQGSEA. CDR3: CSVFFRDPGYNEQFF.

This sequence joins TRBV9 and TRBJ1-2; TCRdb's D call of TRBD1 is untestable without DNA. Germline-derived CDR1 and CDR2 are SGDLS and YYNGEE. The CDR3 is made up of 14 amino acids. This chain's CDR3 is CASSPSTGPYGYTF.

The chain uses TRBV6-4 and TRBJ2-1; TCRdb's D gene call, TRBD2, goes unchecked for lack of DNA. The germline CDR1 and CDR2 sequences are MRHNA and SNTAGT. The CDR3 runs 15 residues. This chain's CDR3 is CASSPILAVYNEQFF.

The chain combines TRBV6-2 or TRBV6-3 with TRBJ1-1; TCRdb returns TRBD1, unconfirmable since there is no DNA. The germline gives CDR1 MNHEY, CDR2 SVGEGT. The CDR3 has 19 amino acids. This chain's CDR3 is CASSWDRGQTMEGNTEAFF.